What follows are 21 T cell receptor beta chains derived from one specimen sequenced in a study of T cells in Graves' hyperthyroidism and ophthalmopathy. Amplified TCR beta CDR3 regions came from RNA transcripts. Initially, a first-round RT-PCR of the TCR CDR3 employed the HTBI primer set. TCRdb used MiXCR to reprocess the multiplex PCR reads, holding one entry per CDR3 protein. The profile covers nearly 600,000 distinct CDR3 sequences, with roughly 14% appearing a single time and more than 5% taken by the ten largest. Sequencing was carried out using blood. These receptor sequences come from a young woman with Graves' hyperthyroidism that later progressed to Graves' ophthalmopathy.

This clonotype occurred many times. The chain combines TRBV3-2 with TRBJ2-3; the tabulated D call, TRBD1, remains unverified against the DNA. TRBV3-2 is a pseudogene locus. The CDR3 has 12 amino acids. The CDR3, as DNA: TGTGCCAGCCCCTGGGTCGCAGATACGCAGTATTTT. Its translation: CASPWVADTQYF.

This clonotype was observed a few times. The genes are TRBV19 and TRBJ2-7, with D possibly being TRBD2 (7 bases). The germline CDR1 and CDR2 sequences are LNHDA and SQIVND (reference sequence). This CDR3 is built from 15 residues. V was trimmed by 2 bases and J by 1 base, leaving 12 bases between them. As DNA, the CDR3 is TGTGCCAGTAGTATATGGGGGGGCCCTTCCTACGAGCAGTACTTC. Translation: CASSIWGGPSYEQYF. The full variable domain, completed using reference TRBV19 and TRBJ2-7, is DGGITQSPKYLFRKEGQNVTLSCEQNLNHDAMYWYRQDPGQGLRLIYYSQIVNDFQKGDIAEGYSVSREKKESFPLTVTSAQKNPTAFYLCASSIWGGPSYEQYFGPGTRLTVT.

This clonotype showed up many times. V is TRBV12-3 or TRBV12-4 and J is TRBJ1-5; D gene uncertain. Trimming removed 3 bases at V and 3 bases at J, with 9 bases between. The length of the CDR3 is 14 residues. The CDR3 nucleotides read TGTGCCAGCAGTTTTGGATATAACAATCAGCCCCAGCATTTT. Amino acid sequence: CASSFGYNNQPQHF.

The sample holds many counts of this clonotype. This sequence joins TRBV30 and TRBJ1-6, with D unresolved. Germline-derived CDR1 and CDR2 are GTSNPN and SVGIG (reference sequence). V was clipped by 0 bases and J by 5 bases, with 11 bases between them. The CDR3 spans 15 residues. CDR3 DNA sequence: TGTGCCTGGAGTGTAAATGATCCGGATAATTCACCCCTCCACTTT. Protein product: CAWSVNDPDNSPLHF.

J is TRBJ2-5 and V is TRBV19, with no clear D. Germline V CDR1 and CDR2: LNHDA, SQIVND (reference sequence). Trimming pared 4 bases from V and 5 bases from J, leaving 8 bases between. The CDR3 totals 12 residues. This chain's CDR3 is CASSRSTETQYF. DNA for the CDR3: TGTGCCAGTAGTAGGAGTACGGAGACCCAGTACTTC.

This clonotype was observed many times. This chain joins TRBV12-3 or TRBV12-4 and TRBJ2-7, with D uncertain. This CDR3 spans 13 amino acids. The germline V and J ends were trimmed by 2 bases and 5 bases, with 10 bases remaining between them. As DNA, the CDR3 is TGTGCCAGCAGTTTACTCAGAGCAGACGAGCAGTACTTC. It codes for CASSLLRADEQYF.

The rearrangement joins TRBV29-1 to TRBJ2-2; TRBD1 agrees at 11 bases. From germline, CDR1 is SQVTM and CDR2 ANQGSEA. The CDR3 is 16 residues long. Trimming took 5 bases from V and 6 from J; bases not matched to a gene: 11. DNA of the CDR3: TGCAGCGTTACTCTCCGGGACAGGGGGTTTCCCGGGGAGCTGTTTTTT. Residues: CSVTLRDRGFPGELFF.

This clonotype was counted many times. Its ends do not fully match the called genes, so a read error is possible. This chain joins TRBV7-7 and TRBJ2-5; no clear D gene. The CDR3 loop spans 15 amino acids. From germline, CDR1 is SSHAT and CDR2 FNYEAQ (reference sequence). For the CDR3, the DNA is TGTGCTAGCAGCCTAGGCCGGATATTTGAAGAGACCCAGTACTTC. This translates into CASSLGRIFEETQYF.

There are many counts of this clonotype. This chain joins TRBV28 and TRBJ1-5, with a tentative D call TRBD1 (5 bases). Germline values: CDR1 MDHEN, CDR2 SYDVKM. The CDR3 loop spans 14 amino acids. V was pared by 2 bases and J by 6 bases, with 11 bases between. The CDR3 coding sequence is TGTGCCAGCAGTTTACCGGGGGGTAGTCAGCCCCAGCATTTT. Protein product: CASSLPGGSQPQHF.

This clonotype was observed many times. This chain joins TRBV11-2 and TRBJ2-1, with D perhaps matching TRBD2 (6 bases). The CDR3 spans 18 residues. Germline CDR1 SGHAT, CDR2 FQNNGV. V dropped 5 bases and J dropped 6 bases, with 26 bases sitting between them. CDR3 sequence: CASSTRDKVGQGGNEQFF. CDR3 coding DNA: TGTGCCAGCAGCACAAGAGACAAAGTGGGGCAGGGAGGCAATGAGCAGTTCTTC.

At least ten counts were recorded for this clonotype. The chain recombines TRBV30 with TRBJ2-1; D unresolved. Per the germline V gene, CDR1 is GTSNPN and CDR2 is SVGIG (reference sequence). V gave up 1 base and J gave up 6 bases, with 7 bases separating them. This CDR3 comprises 12 residues. The CDR3 spells CAWSGSSNEQFF. The DNA for the CDR3 is TGTGCCTGGAGTGGTAGTAGCAATGAGCAGTTCTTC.

This clonotype was seen at least ten times. V and J are TRBV10-3 and TRBJ1-1; D is unclear. Germline V lookup: CDR1 ENHRY, CDR2 SYGVKD. V was pared by 10 bases and J by 3 bases, with 15 bases between. The CDR3 has 13 residues. The CDR3 nucleotides read TGTGCCAGGAGACGCGATAGAGACACTGAAGCTTTCTTT. As protein: CARRRDRDTEAFF.

This clonotype was counted ten times or more. V gene TRBV6-1 combines with J gene TRBJ1-1; D unresolved. V was pared by 4 bases and J by 3 bases, with 9 bases between. In germline, CDR1 is MNHNS, CDR2 SASEGT. The CDR3 is 13 residues long. In DNA, the CDR3 is TGTGCCAGCAGTGTGATCGGGGACACTGAAGCTTTCTTT. It encodes CASSVIGDTEAFF.

Comments on this clonotype: At one end, the junction sequence differs from germline, possibly due to a read error. This chain connects TRBV5-1 to TRBJ2-1; 9 nucleotides agree with TRBD2. This CDR3 region has 14 residues. Per the germline V gene, CDR1 is SGHRS and CDR2 is YFSETQ. This CDR3 reads CASILVAGANEQFF. The CDR3 nucleotides are TGCGCCAGCATCTTGGTAGCGGGAGCCAATGAGCAGTTCTTC.

The sample holds many counts of this clonotype. The chain uses TRBV20-1 and TRBJ2-7; D is ambiguous. This CDR3 has 12 residues. V was trimmed by 3 bases and J by 6 bases, leaving 12 bases between them. CDR1 is DFQATT and CDR2 is SNEGSKA in the germline V gene (reference sequence). CDR3 coding DNA: TGCAGTGCTAGCGTTAAAGTTGGCGAGCAGTACTTC. This translates into CSASVKVGEQYF.

The chain couples TRBV5-1 to TRBJ2-3; TRBD2 agrees at 10 bases. There are 15 residues in the CDR3. CDR1 is SGHRS, CDR2 YFSETQ, per germline. V gave up 4 bases and J gave up 3 bases; unmatched junction bases: 5. The CDR3 protein is CASSTQREGTDTQYF. CDR3 coding DNA: TGCGCCAGCAGCACTCAGCGGGAGGGTACAGATACGCAGTATTTT.

The chain links TRBV3-1 to TRBJ2-7; no clear D. The CDR3 is 14 amino acids. V was clipped by 1 base and J by 3 bases, with 10 bases between them. Germline CDR1 reads LGHDT; CDR2 reads YNNKEL (reference sequence). CDR3 sequence: CASSQGTGYYEQYF. CDR3 DNA: TGTGCCAGCAGCCAAGGTACGGGTTACTACGAGCAGTACTTC.

This clonotype was picked up many times. The chain recombines TRBV24-1 with TRBJ1-1; D might be TRBD1 (5 bases). CDR1 is KGHDR and CDR2 is SFDVKD in the germline V gene. The CDR3 loop spans 12 amino acids. V lost 11 bases to trimming and J lost 0 bases, with 9 bases between them. In nucleotides, the CDR3 is TGTGCCATCCGGGGGATGAACACTGAAGCTTTCTTT. Translation gives CAIRGMNTEAFF.

This clonotype has just a few counts. The chain uses TRBV27 and TRBJ1-6; no definite D call. V was pared by 0 bases and J by 3 bases, with 12 bases between. CDR1 is MNHEY and CDR2 is SMNVEV in the germline V gene (reference sequence). This CDR3 region has 17 residues. CDR3 sequence (DNA): TGTGCCAGCAGTTTATCCCCCAGCGAATACTATAATTCACCCCTCCACTTT. Translated: CASSLSPSEYYNSPLHF.

This clonotype was detected ten times or more. This rearrangement joins TRBV7-3 to TRBJ2-3, with D perhaps matching TRBD1 (6 bases). CDR1 is SGHTA, CDR2 FQGTGA, per germline. The CDR3 loop spans 13 amino acids. The V end lost 5 bases, the J end lost 6 bases, and 12 bases lay between the germline ends. The CDR3 nucleotides read TGTGCCAGCAGCCCCCTGGGGGCGGATACGCAGTATTTT. It encodes CASSPLGADTQYF.

The chain combines TRBV3-1 with TRBJ2-1; the D gene could be TRBD1 or TRBD2 (5 bases each). Deletions cut 0 bases from V and 3 bases from J, with 18 bases between. Germline-derived CDR1 and CDR2 are LGHDT and YNNKEL (reference sequence). The CDR3 contains 18 residues. The DNA of the CDR3 is TGTGCCAGCAGCCAAGAAACCACACTAGGGGTATTCTACAATGAGCAGTTCTTC. It translates to CASSQETTLGVFYNEQFF.